The subject of this entry is one TCR beta chain. The sample belongs to a study of glioma-infiltrating T cells after dendritic cell vaccination. Selection required adequate fresh-frozen tumor tissue plus more than two years' survival data. Germline-derived CDR1 and CDR2 are SGHRS and YFSETQ. There are 15 residues in the CDR3. Trimming took 3 bases from V and 4 from J, leaving 16 bases between them. The protocol was immunoSEQ multiplex PCR, while the TCRdb copy is restricted to in-frame clones and leaves out a portion. The sample has 80,000 to 100,000 clones; 79% are singletons. The chain combines TRBV5-1 with TRBJ1-2, with D possibly being TRBD1 (5 bases). The sequence was obtained from a human donor with glioblastoma. The sequences come from blood, collected before dendritic cell vaccination. The CDR3 sequence: CASSSLQDLGYGYTF. The CDR3 DNA reads as TGCGCCAGCAGCTCACTACAGGATTTGGGCTATGGCTACACCTTC.